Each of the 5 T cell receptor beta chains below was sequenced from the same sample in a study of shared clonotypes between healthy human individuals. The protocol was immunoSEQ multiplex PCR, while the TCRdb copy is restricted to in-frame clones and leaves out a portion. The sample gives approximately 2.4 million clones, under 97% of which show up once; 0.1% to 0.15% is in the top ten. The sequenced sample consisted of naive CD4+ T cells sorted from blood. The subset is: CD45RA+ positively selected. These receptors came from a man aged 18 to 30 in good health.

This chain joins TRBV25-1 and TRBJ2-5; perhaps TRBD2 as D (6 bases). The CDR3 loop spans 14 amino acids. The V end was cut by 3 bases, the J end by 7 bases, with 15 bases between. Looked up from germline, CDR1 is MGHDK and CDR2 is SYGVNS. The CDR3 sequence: CASSDAGTGGTQYF. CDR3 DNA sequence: TGTGCCAGCAGTGATGCGGGCACCGGGGGGACCCAGTACTTC.

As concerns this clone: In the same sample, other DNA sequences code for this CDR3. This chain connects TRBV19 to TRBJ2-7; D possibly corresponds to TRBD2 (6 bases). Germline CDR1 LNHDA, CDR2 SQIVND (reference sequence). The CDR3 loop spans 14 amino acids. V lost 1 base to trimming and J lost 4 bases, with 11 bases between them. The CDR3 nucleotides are TGTGCCAGTAGTATAGGGGGACTCGGGTACGAGCAGTACTTC. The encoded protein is CASSIGGLGYEQYF.

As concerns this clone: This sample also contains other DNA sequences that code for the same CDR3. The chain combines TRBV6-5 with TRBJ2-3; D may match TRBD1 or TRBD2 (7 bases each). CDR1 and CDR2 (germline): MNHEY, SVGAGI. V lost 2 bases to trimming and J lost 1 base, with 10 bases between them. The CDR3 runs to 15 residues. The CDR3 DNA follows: TGTGCCAGCAGTTACGCAGGGGGGGGCACAGATACGCAGTATTTT. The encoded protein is CASSYAGGGTDTQYF.

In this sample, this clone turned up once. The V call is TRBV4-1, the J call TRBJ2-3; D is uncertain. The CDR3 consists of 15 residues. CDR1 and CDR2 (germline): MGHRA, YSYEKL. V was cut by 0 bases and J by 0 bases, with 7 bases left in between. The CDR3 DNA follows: TGCGCCAGCAGCCAAGATGGTCAGAGCACAGATACGCAGTATTTT. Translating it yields CASSQDGQSTDTQYF.

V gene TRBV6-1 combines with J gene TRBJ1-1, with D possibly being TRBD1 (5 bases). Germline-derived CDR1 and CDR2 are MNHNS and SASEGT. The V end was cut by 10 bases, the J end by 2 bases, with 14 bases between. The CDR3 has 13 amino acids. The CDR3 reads CATAGRGNTEAFF. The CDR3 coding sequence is TGTGCCACCGCTGGGAGGGGAAACACTGAAGCTTTCTTT.